The 9 T cell receptor beta chains in this list originate from one sample, sequenced in a study of CDR3 diversity in severe acne. TCRdb fed the PCR reads into MiXCR, producing one record per CDR3 protein. The data show more than 80,000 distinct CDR3 sequences, approximately 54% seen once. The sequencing sample was made of blood. All receptors derive from a male donor with severe acne vulgaris.

This clonotype was detected a few times. Since the CDR3 does not end with the conserved phenylalanine or tryptophan, this likely comes from a read error. The genes are TRBV7-9 and TRBJ2-5, with a tentative D call TRBD2 (6 bases). The V gene's germline CDR1 is SEHNR and CDR2 FQNEAQ (reference sequence). There are 15 residues in the CDR3. V was pared by 6 bases and J by 1 base, with 15 bases between. In DNA form, the CDR3 reads TGTGCCAGCAGAAAGACGGGGACTTCCCAAGAGACCCAGTACCTC. This encodes CASRKTGTSQETQYL.

This clonotype was seen a few times. The chain recombines TRBV14 with TRBJ2-4; no reliable D call. The germline CDR1 and CDR2 sequences are SGHDN and FVKESK. The ends were cut back, 0 bases at V and 0 bases at J, with 12 bases in the middle. The CDR3 runs to 17 residues. For the CDR3, the DNA is TGTGCCAGCAGCCAAGAAACAGCCACTGTAGCCAAAAACATTCAGTACTTC. It specifies CASSQETATVAKNIQYF.

The chain is built from TRBV12-3 or TRBV12-4 and TRBJ1-1; D gene ambiguous. The CDR3 runs to 14 residues. Trimming removed 3 bases from V and 0 bases from J, with 8 bases in between. CDR3 protein: CASSFAGMNTEAFF. In DNA, the CDR3 is TGTGCCAGCAGTTTTGCGGGCATGAACACTGAAGCTTTCTTT.

V gene TRBV9 combines with J gene TRBJ2-5; D possibly corresponds to TRBD1 (5 bases). Germline V CDR1 and CDR2: SGDLS, YYNGEE. The CDR3 sequence is 15 residues long. V was shortened by 0 bases and J by 2 bases, with 11 bases between the two germline ends. The CDR3 coding sequence is TGTGCCAGCAGCGTAGACAGGTCGACACAAGAGACCCAGTACTTC. Protein: CASSVDRSTQETQYF.

The chain is built from TRBV10-2 and TRBJ2-7; 8 bases match TRBD2. The CDR3 has 12 amino acids. Germline V gene data show CDR1 as WSHSY and CDR2 as SAAADI. V was clipped by 7 bases and J by 11 bases; unmatched bases: 10. The CDR3 DNA is TGCGCCAGCAAACAAAGCGGGAGAACGGAGTACTTC. Translated, it gives CASKQSGRTEYF.

In the case of this clonotype: Just one base apart from a much larger clone, this may be a read error. The chain couples TRBV29-1 to TRBJ2-1; 9 nucleotides line up with TRBD1. CDR1 is SQVTM, CDR2 ANQGSEA, per germline. The CDR3 contains 12 residues. The CDR3, as DNA: TGCAGCGCTTCTACAGGGGGCAATGAGCAGCTCTTC. This gives the protein CSASTGGNEQLF.

This clonotype turned up a few times. The rearrangement links TRBV19 to TRBJ2-5; TRBD1 matches at 9 bases. CDR1 is LNHDA and CDR2 is SQIVND in the germline V gene (reference sequence). The CDR3 runs 13 residues. The J segment lost 6 bases and the V segment lost 5 bases, leaving 4 bases of the junction unmatched. CDR3 DNA sequence: TGTGCCAGTAGTGCCGGGACAGGGAAGACCCAGTACTTC. Translated, it gives CASSAGTGKTQYF.

CDR3 sequence reads: CASSHGLGPETQYF. The DNA for the CDR3 is TGTGCCAGCAGCCATGGGTTGGGGCCAGAGACCCAGTACTTC. The chain employs TRBV7-9 and TRBJ2-5, with D possibly matching TRBD1 (5 bases). The length of the CDR3 is 14 residues. Germline V lookup: CDR1 SEHNR, CDR2 FQNEAQ (reference sequence). V lost 5 bases and J lost 4, with 14 bases in between.

This clonotype occurred many times. The genes are TRBV28 and TRBJ2-7; 10 nucleotides line up with TRBD2. Germline CDR1 is MDHEN and CDR2 is SYDVKM. The CDR3 runs to 14 residues. Trimming removed 6 bases from V and 3 bases from J; junction bases left unmatched: 5. The CDR3 DNA reads as TGTGCCAGCAGGACGAGCGGGAGGGTCTACGAGCAGTACTTC. Protein sequence: CASRTSGRVYEQYF.